This TCR beta chain was retrieved from a study of T cells in localized non-small cell lung cancer. This clone has only one observation. What it binds is not known. Per germline, CDR1 SGHTA and CDR2 FQGTGA. The V and J ends lost 2 bases and 0 bases respectively, with 4 bases between them. The CDR3 covers 13 residues. Assay used: immunoSEQ multiplex PCR; TCRdb lists only in-frame clones, some missing. Here the sample spans 9,500 to 15,000 clones, about four fifths being singletons. Findings of the study overall: A single tumor region was sequenced, leaving heterogeneity possible. Of the top 100 tumor clones, median roughly 55 were in adjacent lung, 25 to 30 among its top 100. A raised T cell density in blood coincided with lengthier overall survival.

This receptor was taken from a male donor older than 55 with stage I lung adenocarcinoma. The sequencing used peripheral blood, collected before any cancer treatment. This chain connects TRBV7-3 to TRBJ1-1; no reliable D call. The CDR3 region is CASSLDMNTEAFF. CDR3 nucleotide sequence: TGTGCCAGCAGCTTAGATATGAACACTGAAGCTTTCTTT.